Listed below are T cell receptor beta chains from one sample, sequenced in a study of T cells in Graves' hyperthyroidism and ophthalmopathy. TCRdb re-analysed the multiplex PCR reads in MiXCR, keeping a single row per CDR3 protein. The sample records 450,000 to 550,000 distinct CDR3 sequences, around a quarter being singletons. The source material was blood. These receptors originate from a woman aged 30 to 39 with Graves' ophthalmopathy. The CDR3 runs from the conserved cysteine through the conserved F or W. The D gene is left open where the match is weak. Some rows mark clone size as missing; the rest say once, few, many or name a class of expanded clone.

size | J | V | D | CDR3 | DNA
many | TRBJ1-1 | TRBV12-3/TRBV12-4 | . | CASSFRRGITEAFF | TGTGCCAGCAGCTTTCGCCGGGGCATCACTGAAGCTTTCTTT
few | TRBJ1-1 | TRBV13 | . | CASSPNLQGWNTEAFF | TGTGCCAGCAGCCCAAATTTACAGGGATGGAACACTGAAGCTTTCTTT
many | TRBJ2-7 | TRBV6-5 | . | CASSYSETGPYEQYF | TGTGCCAGCAGTTACTCCGAAACAGGGCCCTACGAGCAGTACTTC
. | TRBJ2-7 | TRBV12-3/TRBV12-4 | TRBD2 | CASTIGGLGKYEQYF | TGTGCCAGCACCATTGGAGGACTAGGGAAATACGAGCAGTACTTC
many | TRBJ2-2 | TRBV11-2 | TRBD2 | CASSLVGTMNTGELFF | TGTGCCAGCAGCTTAGTTGGGACTATGAACACCGGGGAGCTGTTTTTT
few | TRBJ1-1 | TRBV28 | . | CASSPPGRAREAFF | TGTGCCAGCAGTCCGCCCGGACGTGCTCGAGAAGCTTTCTTT
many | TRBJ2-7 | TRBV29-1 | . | CSVRTLSYEQYF | TGCAGCGTCCGGACTCTTTCCTACGAGCAGTACTTC
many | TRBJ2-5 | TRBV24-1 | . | CATSDFPEETQYF | TGTGCCACCAGTGATTTTCCAGAAGAGACCCAGTACTTC
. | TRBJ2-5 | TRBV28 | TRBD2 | CASERLAGAQETQYF | TGTGCCAGCGAAAGACTAGCGGGGGCCCAAGAGACCCAGTACTTC
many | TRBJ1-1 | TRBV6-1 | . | CASRGKTGNTEAFF | TGTGCCAGCAGGGGAAAGACGGGGAACACTGAAGCTTTCTTT
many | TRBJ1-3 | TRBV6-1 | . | CASSEAWTVFSGNTIYF | TGTGCCAGCAGTGAAGCGTGGACAGTCTTCTCTGGAAACACCATATATTTT
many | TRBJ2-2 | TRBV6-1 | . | CASSEDRLAGELFF | TGTGCCAGCAGTGAAGACCGACTGGCGGGGGAGCTGTTTTTT
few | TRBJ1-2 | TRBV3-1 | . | CASSQEDPLGNGYTF | TGTGCCAGCAGCCAAGAGGACCCATTGGGGAATGGCTACACCTTC
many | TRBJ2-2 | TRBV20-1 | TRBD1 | CSALRGLNTGELFF | TGCAGTGCGCTAAGGGGGCTAAACACCGGGGAGCTGTTTTTT
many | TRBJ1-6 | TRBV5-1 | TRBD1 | CASQTGTGVNSPLHF | TGCGCCAGCCAAACCGGGACAGGGGTTAATTCACCCCTCCACTTT
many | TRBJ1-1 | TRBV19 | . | CASSISPEAKAFF | TGTGCCAGTAGTATTTCGCCGGAGGCTAAAGCTTTCTTT
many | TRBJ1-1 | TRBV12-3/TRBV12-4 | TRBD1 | CARSDRGLAEAFF | TGTGCCAGGTCGGACAGGGGGCTTGCTGAAGCTTTCTTT
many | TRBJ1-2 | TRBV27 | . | CASSLSVPGHYGYTF | TGTGCCAGCAGTTTATCGGTCCCCGGCCACTATGGCTACACCTTC
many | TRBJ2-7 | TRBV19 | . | CASQKGLGDYEQYF | TGTGCCAGTCAAAAGGGGTTGGGGGACTACGAGCAGTACTTC
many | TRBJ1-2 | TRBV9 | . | CASSEGQNYGYTF | TGTGCCAGCAGTGAAGGGCAGAACTATGGCTACACCTTC
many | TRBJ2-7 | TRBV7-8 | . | CASSSRSFYEQYF | TGTGCCAGCAGCTCACGGTCCTTCTACGAGCAGTACTTC
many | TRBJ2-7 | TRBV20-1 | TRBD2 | CSASVERGPPYEQYF | TGCAGTGCTAGCGTGGAGCGGGGGCCGCCCTACGAGCAGTACTTC
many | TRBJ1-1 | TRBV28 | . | CAIGGQQNTEAFF | TGTGCCATCGGCGGCCAGCAGAACACTGAAGCTTTCTTT
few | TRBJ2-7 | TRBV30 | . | CAWSSRGADEQYF | TGTGCCTGGAGCTCCAGGGGGGCGGACGAGCAGTACTTC
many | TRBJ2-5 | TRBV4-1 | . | CASSQVPGKETQYF | TGCGCCAGCAGCCAAGTGCCAGGGAAAGAGACCCAGTACTTC
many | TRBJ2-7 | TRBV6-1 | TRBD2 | CASLGLAGGSSYEQYF | TGTGCCAGTCTTGGGCTAGCGGGGGGATCCTCCTACGAGCAGTACTTC
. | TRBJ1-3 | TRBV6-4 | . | CASSDPPGTDPLSGNTIYF | TGTGCCAGCAGTGACCCCCCCGGGACTGACCCTTTATCGGGAAACACCATATATTTT
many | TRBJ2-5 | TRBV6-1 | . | CASSQGFWEETQYF | TGTGCCAGCAGCCAGGGGTTTTGGGAAGAGACCCAGTACTTC